These T cell receptor beta chains were read from a single sample in a study of post-analysis software for immune sequencing data. One entry per CDR3 protein, called by TCRdb with MiXCR from the PCR reads. The sample lists hundreds of thousands of distinct CDR3 sequences, just under 30% occurring once. Source material: blood. The origin of the receptors is a girl aged 5-17 years with multiple sclerosis. CDR3s include the opening cysteine and the closing phenylalanine or tryptophan. The order of the fields is D gene, J gene, clone size, V gene, CDR3 DNA, CDR3 protein. A D gene is named only where the DNA matches it firmly. Expanded clones get a size class; other rows say once, few or many, or leave the size out.

- TRBJ1-2 - TRBV4-2 TGTGCCAGCAGCCAAGAGCCCTATGGCTACACCTTC CASSQEPYGYTF
- TRBJ1-6 few TRBV5-1 TGCGCCAGCAGCTTGGACAGTTATTCACCCCTCCACTTT CASSLDSYSPLHF
TRBD2 TRBJ2-1 few TRBV28 TGTGCCAGCAGTCAGCTTTGGACTAGCGGGCTTTACAATGAGCAGTTCTTC CASSQLWTSGLYNEQFF
- TRBJ2-6 - TRBV21-1 TGTGCCAGCAGCAACCGGGGACCCCGGGCCAACGTCCTGACTTTC CASSNRGPRANVLTF
- TRBJ1-5 - TRBV7-2 TGTGCCAGCAGCTTATCGCCGGACGGTAGCAATCAGCCCCAGCATTTT CASSLSPDGSNQPQHF
TRBD1 TRBJ2-5 - TRBV12-3/TRBV12-4 TGTGCCAGCAGTTCGACAGGGCCAAAGCCCGAAGAGACCCAGTACTTC CASSSTGPKPEETQYF
- TRBJ2-3 - TRBV13 TGTGCCAGCAGCTTAGCCTGGGGAACGCAGTATTTT CASSLAWGTQYF
TRBD1 TRBJ2-7 - TRBV4-3 TGCGCCAGCAGCCCTACAGGGGGAGAGGGCTACGAGCAGTACTTC CASSPTGGEGYEQYF
- TRBJ2-7 few TRBV7-2 TGTGCCAGCAGCTTAGGGGACCACCCCTCCTACGAGCAGTACTTC CASSLGDHPSYEQYF
- TRBJ1-2 - TRBV20-1 TGCAGTACTAATCCTGGCTACACCTTC CSTNPGYTF
- TRBJ2-5 many TRBV27 TGTGCCAGCAGTTTAGGCTGGCGCGAGGCTGAGACCCAGTACTTC CASSLGWREAETQYF
TRBD1 TRBJ2-5 few TRBV12-3/TRBV12-4 TGTGCCAGCAGTACCCCAACGACAGGGCCCCAGTACTTC CASSTPTTGPQYF
- TRBJ2-5 many TRBV6-5 TGTGCCAGCACCCCCCCCGGGACTTCTGGAGAGACCCAGTACTTC CASTPPGTSGETQYF
- TRBJ2-6 few TRBV20-1 TGCAGTGCCCAGCAGGACGCTGGGGCCAACGTCCTGACTTTC CSAQQDAGANVLTF
TRBD1 TRBJ1-2 few TRBV6-5 TGTGCCAGCAGTAGAGGGACAGGCCTGGGAGGCTACACCTTC CASSRGTGLGGYTF
- TRBJ1-1 - TRBV3-1 TGTGCCGGCAGCCCCGACTGGGGCACTGAAGCTTTCTTT CAGSPDWGTEAFF
- TRBJ2-2 - TRBV11-2 TGTGCCAGCAGCTCCAATTGGGACGGGGAGCTGTTTTTT CASSSNWDGELFF
- TRBJ1-1 - TRBV20-1 TGCAGTGCTAGGGTGCCGACGAACACTGAAGCTTTCTTT CSARVPTNTEAFF
TRBD2 TRBJ2-1 - TRBV4-2 TGTGCCAGCAGCCGACTAGGGATAGCGGGGGGGCCGGGGGATGAGCAGTTCTTC CASSRLGIAGGPGDEQFF
- TRBJ2-1 few TRBV5-1 TGCGCCAGCAGCTCGAGGCCAGGGTCCCTCTGGGATGAGCAGTTCTTC CASSSRPGSLWDEQFF
- TRBJ1-4 - TRBV12-3/TRBV12-4 TGTGCCAGCAGTTTCTCAGGGGATTCCGGAAAACTGTTTTTT CASSFSGDSGKLFF
TRBD2 TRBJ2-3 - TRBV20-1 TGCAGCGGGGGGAGGAGGGGAGATACGCAGTATTTT CSGGRRGDTQYF
TRBD1 TRBJ1-2 few TRBV7-9 TGTGCCAGCAGCTCCACTCGGGCAGGGGGCGGCTATGGCTACACCTTC CASSSTRAGGGYGYTF
- TRBJ2-5 - TRBV7-9 TGTGCCAGCAGCTCCCAGAGATATGCCCACATACAGGGTGGCCAAGAGACCCAGTACTTC CASSSQRYAHIQGGQETQYF
TRBD2 TRBJ2-1 - TRBV15 TGTGCCACCAGGGAAGGACTAGCGTCAAGCAATGAGCAGTTCTTC CATREGLASSNEQFF
TRBD2 TRBJ2-7 few TRBV9 TGTGCCAGCAGCTCAACAGGGACTAGTAACGAGCAGTACTTC CASSSTGTSNEQYF
- TRBJ2-5 - TRBV3-1 TGTGCCAGCAGCCACGGGGTCGATATGCTGTCGGGAGAGACCCAGTACTTC CASSHGVDMLSGETQYF
TRBD1 TRBJ1-2 - TRBV29-1 TGCAGCGTGAGGGACAGCCCTGCCTACTATGGCTACACCTTC CSVRDSPAYYGYTF
TRBD2 TRBJ2-1 few TRBV5-1 TGCGCCAGCAGCACCGGACTAGCGGGGAAGTACAATGAGCAGTTCTTC CASSTGLAGKYNEQFF
- TRBJ1-2 - TRBV7-2 TGTGCCAGCAGCGCAGAACCCGGGGGGCTGGGGGGCTACACCTTC CASSAEPGGLGGYTF
TRBD2 TRBJ2-5 - TRBV6-1 TGTGCCAGCAGTGAAGTTGATGGGGGGGAGTTCGAGACCCAGTACTTC CASSEVDGGEFETQYF
- TRBJ2-3 - TRBV20-1 TGCAGTGCTAGAGATTGGAGGGGGCGTACAGATACGCAGTATTTT CSARDWRGRTDTQYF
- TRBJ1-1 few TRBV5-1 TGCGCCAGCAGCCCACAGGGTTGGGATGCTGAAGCTTTCTTT CASSPQGWDAEAFF
TRBD1 TRBJ1-4 - TRBV12-3/TRBV12-4 TGTGCCAGCAGCCGACAAGGGGACAGGGTTAACGAAAAACTGTTTTTT CASSRQGDRVNEKLFF
- TRBJ2-5 few TRBV28 TGTGCCAGCAGAACAGGGGGGGGGAATATTGAGACCCAGTACTTC CASRTGGGNIETQYF
- TRBJ1-2 - TRBV27 TGTGCCAGCTCCGGAGAGCCCACCTATGGCTACACCTTC CASSGEPTYGYTF
TRBD1 TRBJ2-7 - TRBV28 TGTGCCAGCAGTACACCGGGACAGGGGCGCTACGAGCAGTACTTC CASSTPGQGRYEQYF
TRBD2 TRBJ2-1 few TRBV24-1 TGTGCCACCAGTGATTTGCGCGGCGGACTAGGGCTGAACAATGAGCAGTTCTTC CATSDLRGGLGLNNEQFF
- TRBJ2-5 - TRBV28 TGTGCCAGCAGTTTATTTGTTAGGGAGACCCAGTACTTC CASSLFVRETQYF
- TRBJ2-1 - TRBV7-2 TGTGCCAGCAGCTTAAGGACTCCTCACTACAATGAGCAGTTCTTC CASSLRTPHYNEQFF
- TRBJ2-1 - TRBV29-1 TGCAGCGCCGGGACCGGGGACAATGAGCAGGTCTTC CSAGTGDNEQVF
TRBD2 TRBJ2-1 - TRBV9 TGTGCCAGCAGCGTAGCCCCCGGGGGGGTGTGGAATGAGCAGTTCTTC CASSVAPGGVWNEQFF
- TRBJ2-1 - TRBV6-2/TRBV6-3 TGTGCCAGCAAGGGTTGGAGGGGGCGCGAGAATGAGCAGTTCTTC CASKGWRGRENEQFF
- TRBJ2-1 few TRBV27 TGTGCCAGCAGTTTTGCGTCCTTCTACGATGAGCAGTTCTTC CASSFASFYDEQFF
- TRBJ2-7 few TRBV4-1 TGCGCCAGCAGCCAAGCCGGAGACAAGAGCTTCTACGAGCAGTACTTC CASSQAGDKSFYEQYF
- TRBJ2-5 once TRBV6-5 TGTGTCAGCAGTTACGTCCGGCAGGGGCCAGAGACCCAGTACTTC CVSSYVRQGPETQYF
TRBD1 TRBJ2-1 few TRBV5-1 TGCGCCAGCAGCACACCACAGGGGCTCCACAATGAGCAGTTCTTC CASSTPQGLHNEQFF
- TRBJ2-3 few TRBV10-3 TGTGCCATCAGTGGATCCGGGTCAGATACGCAGTATTTT CAISGSGSDTQYF
TRBD1 TRBJ2-7 few TRBV6-2/TRBV6-3 TGTGCCAGCAGCCCTCCGGACAGGGAAAGCGAGCAGTACTTC CASSPPDRESEQYF
- TRBJ2-3 - TRBV7-9 TGTGCCAGCAGCCTGGGGGACCGCATCAATACGCAGTATTTT CASSLGDRINTQYF
TRBD1 TRBJ2-6 - TRBV9 TGTGCCAGCAGCGAAAAGACAGGGGGCGCTGGGGCCAACGTCCTGACTTTC CASSEKTGGAGANVLTF
- TRBJ2-7 few TRBV11-2 TGTGCCAGCAGCTTATCGGCAGGCGAGGCGGCCGTTAAGGGGCAGTACTTC CASSLSAGEAAVKGQYF
- TRBJ1-2 - TRBV2 TGTGCCAGCAGTGATAACAGGGAGGGCTATGGCTACACCTTC CASSDNREGYGYTF
- TRBJ2-5 - TRBV5-1 TGCGCCAGCAGCGGCCGGGACGGAGCTCGGGAGACCCAGTACTTC CASSGRDGARETQYF
- TRBJ1-4 - TRBV5-1 TGCGCCAGCAGCTCGGGAAACGTCTGGGATCTCCTTGCAACTAATGAAAAACTGTTTTTT CASSSGNVWDLLATNEKLFF
TRBD1 TRBJ2-7 - TRBV25-1 TGTGCCAGCACAAAGACAGGGACCGAATACGAGCAGTACTTC CASTKTGTEYEQYF
- TRBJ1-5 - TRBV4-2 TGTGCCAGCAGCCAACTGACTCGGGGCGTCGCAAATCAGCCCCAGCATTTT CASSQLTRGVANQPQHF